Listed below are T cell receptor beta chains from one sample, sequenced in a study of T cell changes during pregnancy in multiple sclerosis. This table comes from immunoSEQ multiplex PCR, and its TCRdb copy is limited to in-frame clones, with some not included. The sample carries some 28,000 clones, approximately 91% recorded once. Sample: CD4+ T cells from peripheral blood mononuclear cells, taken in the first trimester of pregnancy. The receptors stem from a female donor in good health, enrolled as a control in a pregnancy study. The conserved cysteine and the conserved F or W are not part of the CDR3 here. Only some rows state a clone size, as once, few, many or a class for expanded clones.

cdr3_aa: ASSSTAPRDTEAF
j_call: TRBJ1-1
v_call: TRBV7-9
clone_size: -

cdr3_aa: ASSLGWAGGHQPQH
j_call: TRBJ1-5
v_call: TRBV28
clone_size: -

cdr3_aa: ASRSGRLPDTQY
j_call: TRBJ2-3
v_call: TRBV19
clone_size: -

cdr3_aa: ARRGIRQGRYEQY
j_call: TRBJ2-7
v_call: TRBV5-4
clone_size: -

cdr3_aa: ASSPGTGREKLF
j_call: TRBJ1-4
v_call: TRBV7-9
clone_size: -

cdr3_aa: AWSGGRGEQY
j_call: TRBJ2-7
v_call: TRBV30
clone_size: -

cdr3_aa: ASSWAGVTEAF
j_call: TRBJ1-1
v_call: TRBV27
clone_size: -

cdr3_aa: AGTSGGADTQY
j_call: TRBJ2-3
v_call: TRBV7-2
clone_size: -

cdr3_aa: ASSDRQGWTGELF
j_call: TRBJ2-2
v_call: TRBV2
clone_size: -

cdr3_aa: ASSEPGNANTEAF
j_call: TRBJ1-1
v_call: TRBV6-1
clone_size: -

cdr3_aa: ASSSRGGAETQY
j_call: TRBJ2-5
v_call: TRBV7-2
clone_size: -

cdr3_aa: ASSPGTGHSTDTQY
j_call: TRBJ2-3
v_call: TRBV18
clone_size: -

cdr3_aa: ASSTRVGNEQF
j_call: TRBJ2-1
v_call: TRBV6-5
clone_size: -

cdr3_aa: ASRTGGNTIY
j_call: TRBJ1-3
v_call: TRBV6-1
clone_size: -

cdr3_aa: ASSSRSGGGGNTIY
j_call: TRBJ1-3
v_call: TRBV7-9
clone_size: few

cdr3_aa: ASSENLDYGYT
j_call: TRBJ1-2
v_call: TRBV6-4
clone_size: few

cdr3_aa: ASSQDWPGSFYEQY
j_call: TRBJ2-7
v_call: TRBV4-1
clone_size: -

cdr3_aa: ASSPYRGRGYGYT
j_call: TRBJ1-2
v_call: TRBV5-7
clone_size: few

cdr3_aa: ASSVDGNSGNTIY
j_call: TRBJ1-3
v_call: TRBV9
clone_size: -

cdr3_aa: ASSLGGLAGMSEQF
j_call: TRBJ2-1
v_call: TRBV5-4
clone_size: -

cdr3_aa: ASKGREAPYEQY
j_call: TRBJ2-7
v_call: TRBV28
clone_size: -

cdr3_aa: ASSLGGRGGKYEQY
j_call: TRBJ2-7
v_call: TRBV5-1
clone_size: few

cdr3_aa: ASTAGWNTEAF
j_call: TRBJ1-1
v_call: TRBV14
clone_size: -

cdr3_aa: ASSQEKAGGQHEQY
j_call: TRBJ2-7
v_call: TRBV4-1
clone_size: medium-sized

cdr3_aa: ASSLRTGVGYT
j_call: TRBJ1-2
v_call: TRBV7-9
clone_size: -

cdr3_aa: ATSVGTGGLYGYT
j_call: TRBJ1-2
v_call: TRBV15
clone_size: -

cdr3_aa: ASSLRPTSIEQF
j_call: TRBJ2-1
v_call: TRBV7-2
clone_size: once

cdr3_aa: ASSQDVPQLVAGTDTQY
j_call: TRBJ2-3
v_call: TRBV4-3
clone_size: -

cdr3_aa: ASSQLAEDNEQF
j_call: TRBJ2-1
v_call: TRBV14
clone_size: -

cdr3_aa: ASSLVGTGGYEQY
j_call: TRBJ2-7
v_call: TRBV27
clone_size: -

cdr3_aa: ASRVLRGDGYT
j_call: TRBJ1-2
v_call: TRBV19
clone_size: -

cdr3_aa: ASSLGELSYEQY
j_call: TRBJ2-7
v_call: TRBV7-8
clone_size: few